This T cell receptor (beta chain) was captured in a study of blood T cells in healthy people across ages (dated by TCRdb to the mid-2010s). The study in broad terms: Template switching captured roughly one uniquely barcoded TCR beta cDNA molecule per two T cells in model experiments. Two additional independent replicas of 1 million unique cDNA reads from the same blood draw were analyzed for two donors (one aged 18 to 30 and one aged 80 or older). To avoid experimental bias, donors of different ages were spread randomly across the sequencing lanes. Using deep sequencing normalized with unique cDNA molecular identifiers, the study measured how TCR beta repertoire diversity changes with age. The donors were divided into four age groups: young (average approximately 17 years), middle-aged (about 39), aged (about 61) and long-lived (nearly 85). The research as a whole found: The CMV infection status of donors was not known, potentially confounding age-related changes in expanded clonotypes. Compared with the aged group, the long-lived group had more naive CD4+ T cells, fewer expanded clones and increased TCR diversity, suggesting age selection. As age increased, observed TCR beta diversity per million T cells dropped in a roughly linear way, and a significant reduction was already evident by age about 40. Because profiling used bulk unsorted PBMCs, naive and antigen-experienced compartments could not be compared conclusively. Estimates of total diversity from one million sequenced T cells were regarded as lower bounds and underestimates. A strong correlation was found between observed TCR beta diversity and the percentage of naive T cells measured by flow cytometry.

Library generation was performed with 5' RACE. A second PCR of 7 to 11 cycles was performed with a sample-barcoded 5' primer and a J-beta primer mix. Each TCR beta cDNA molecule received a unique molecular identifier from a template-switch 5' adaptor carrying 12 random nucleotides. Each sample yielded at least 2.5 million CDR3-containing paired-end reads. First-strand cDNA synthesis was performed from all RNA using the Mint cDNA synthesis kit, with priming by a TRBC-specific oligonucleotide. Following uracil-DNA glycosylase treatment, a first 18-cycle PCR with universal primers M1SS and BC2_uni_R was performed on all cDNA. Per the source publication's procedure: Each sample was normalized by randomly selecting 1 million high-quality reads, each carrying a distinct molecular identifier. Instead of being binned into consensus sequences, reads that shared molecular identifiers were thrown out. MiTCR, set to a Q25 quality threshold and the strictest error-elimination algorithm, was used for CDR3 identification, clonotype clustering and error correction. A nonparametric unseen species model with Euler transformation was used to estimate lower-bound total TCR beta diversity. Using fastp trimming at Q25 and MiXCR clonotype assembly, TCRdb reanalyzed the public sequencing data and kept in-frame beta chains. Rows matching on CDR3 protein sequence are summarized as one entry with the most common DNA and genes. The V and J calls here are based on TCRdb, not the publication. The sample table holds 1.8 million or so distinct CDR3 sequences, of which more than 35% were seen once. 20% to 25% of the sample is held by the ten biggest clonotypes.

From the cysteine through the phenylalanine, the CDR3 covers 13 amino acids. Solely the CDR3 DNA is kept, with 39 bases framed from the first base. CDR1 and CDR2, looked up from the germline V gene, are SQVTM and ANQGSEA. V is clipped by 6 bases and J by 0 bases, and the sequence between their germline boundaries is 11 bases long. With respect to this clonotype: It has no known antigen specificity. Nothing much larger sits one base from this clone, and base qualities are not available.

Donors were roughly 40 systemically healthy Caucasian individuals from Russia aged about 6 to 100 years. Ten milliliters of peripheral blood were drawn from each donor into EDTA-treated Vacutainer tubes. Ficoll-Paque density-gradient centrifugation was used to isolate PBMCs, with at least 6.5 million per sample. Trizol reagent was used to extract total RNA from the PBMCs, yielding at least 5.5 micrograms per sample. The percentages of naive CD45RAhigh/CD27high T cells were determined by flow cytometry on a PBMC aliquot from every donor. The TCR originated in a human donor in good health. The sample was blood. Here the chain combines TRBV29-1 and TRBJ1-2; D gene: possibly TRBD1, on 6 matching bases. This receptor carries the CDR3 CSVGDISNYGYTF. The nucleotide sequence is TGCAGCGTGGGGGACATCTCTAACTATGGCTACACCTTC.